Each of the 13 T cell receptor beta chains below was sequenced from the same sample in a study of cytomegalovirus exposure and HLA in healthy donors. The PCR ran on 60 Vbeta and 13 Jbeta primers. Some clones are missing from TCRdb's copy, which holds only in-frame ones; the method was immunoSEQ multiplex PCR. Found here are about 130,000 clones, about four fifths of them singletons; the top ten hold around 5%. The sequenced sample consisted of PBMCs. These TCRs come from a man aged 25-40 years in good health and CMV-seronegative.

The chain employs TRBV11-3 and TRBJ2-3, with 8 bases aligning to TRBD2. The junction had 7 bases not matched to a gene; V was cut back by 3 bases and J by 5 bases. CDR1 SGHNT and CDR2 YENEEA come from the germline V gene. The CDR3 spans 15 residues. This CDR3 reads CASSLDGGGVDTQYF. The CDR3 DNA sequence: TGTGCCAGCAGCTTGGACGGGGGGGGTGTAGATACGCAGTATTTT.

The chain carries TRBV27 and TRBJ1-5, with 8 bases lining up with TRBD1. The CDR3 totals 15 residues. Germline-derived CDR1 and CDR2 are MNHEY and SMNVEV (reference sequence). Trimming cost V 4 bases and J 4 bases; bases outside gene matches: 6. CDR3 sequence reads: CASSSRTGWNQPQHF. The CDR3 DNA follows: TGTGCCAGCAGTTCTAGGACAGGGTGGAATCAGCCCCAGCATTTT.

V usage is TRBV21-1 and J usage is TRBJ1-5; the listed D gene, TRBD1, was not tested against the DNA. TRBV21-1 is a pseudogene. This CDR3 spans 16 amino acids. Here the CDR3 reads CASSKLRTDSNQPQHF. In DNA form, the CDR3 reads TGTGCCAGCAGCAAGTTGCGGACAGATAGCAATCAGCCCCAGCATTTT.

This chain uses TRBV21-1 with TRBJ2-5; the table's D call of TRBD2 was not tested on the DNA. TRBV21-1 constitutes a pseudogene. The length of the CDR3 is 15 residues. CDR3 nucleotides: TGTGCCAGCAGCCAAACCGTCGACTGCCAAGAGACCCAGTACTTC. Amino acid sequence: CASSQTVDCQETQYF.

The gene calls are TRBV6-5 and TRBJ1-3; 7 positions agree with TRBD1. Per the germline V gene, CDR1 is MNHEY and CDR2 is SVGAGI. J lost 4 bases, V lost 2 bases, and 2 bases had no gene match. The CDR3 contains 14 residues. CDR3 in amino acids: CASSYTGQGNTIYF. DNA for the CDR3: TGTGCCAGCAGTTACACGGGACAGGGAAACACCATATATTTT.

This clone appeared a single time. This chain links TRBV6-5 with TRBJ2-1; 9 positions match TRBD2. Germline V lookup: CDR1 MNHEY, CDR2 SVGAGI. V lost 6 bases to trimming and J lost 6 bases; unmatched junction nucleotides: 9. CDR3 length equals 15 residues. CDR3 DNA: TGTGCCAGCAGACAAATAGCGGGGGAGGCCAATGAGCAGTTCTTC. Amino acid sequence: CASRQIAGEANEQFF.

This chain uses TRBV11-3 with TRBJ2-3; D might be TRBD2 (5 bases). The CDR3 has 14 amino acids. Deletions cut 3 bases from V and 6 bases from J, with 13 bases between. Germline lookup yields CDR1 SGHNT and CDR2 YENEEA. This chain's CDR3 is CASSFSSAEDTQYF. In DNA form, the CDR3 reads TGTGCCAGCAGCTTCAGTAGCGCCGAGGATACGCAGTATTTT.

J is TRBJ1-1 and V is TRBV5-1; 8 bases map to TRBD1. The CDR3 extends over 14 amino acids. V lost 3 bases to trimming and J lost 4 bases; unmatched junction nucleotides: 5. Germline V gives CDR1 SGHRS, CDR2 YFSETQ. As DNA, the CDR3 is TGCGCCAGCAGCTCCGGACAGGGTAGCACTGAAGCTTTCTTT. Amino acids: CASSSGQGSTEAFF.

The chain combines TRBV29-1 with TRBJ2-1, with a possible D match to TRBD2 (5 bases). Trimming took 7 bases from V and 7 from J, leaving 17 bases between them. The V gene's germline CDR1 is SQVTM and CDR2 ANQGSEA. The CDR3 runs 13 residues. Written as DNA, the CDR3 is TGCAGCGGCCGGGGTCCAAGTCGGAATGAGCAGTTCTTC. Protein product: CSGRGPSRNEQFF.

DNA for the CDR3: TGTGCCAGCAGTTCAGGACAGGTCAGGCAGTATTTT. Protein product: CASSSGQVRQYF. The gene calls are TRBV6-5 and TRBJ2-3; 7 positions agree with TRBD1. The CDR3 sequence is 12 residues long. From germline, CDR1 is MNHEY and CDR2 SVGAGI. V lost 4 bases to trimming and J lost 11 bases; unmatched junction nucleotides: 6.

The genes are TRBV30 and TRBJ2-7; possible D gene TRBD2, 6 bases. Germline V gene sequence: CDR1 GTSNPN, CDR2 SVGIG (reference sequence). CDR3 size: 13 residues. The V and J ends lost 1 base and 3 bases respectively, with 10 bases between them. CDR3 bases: TGTGCCTGGAGTGGGCAGGGAGGCTACGAGCAGTACTTC. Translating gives CAWSGQGGYEQYF.

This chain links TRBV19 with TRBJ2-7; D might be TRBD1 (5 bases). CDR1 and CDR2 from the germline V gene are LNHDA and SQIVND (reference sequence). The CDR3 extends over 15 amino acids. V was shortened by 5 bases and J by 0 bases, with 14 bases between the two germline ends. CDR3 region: CASSPAQVSSYEQYF. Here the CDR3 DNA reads TGTGCCAGTAGTCCTGCACAGGTGAGCTCCTACGAGCAGTACTTC.

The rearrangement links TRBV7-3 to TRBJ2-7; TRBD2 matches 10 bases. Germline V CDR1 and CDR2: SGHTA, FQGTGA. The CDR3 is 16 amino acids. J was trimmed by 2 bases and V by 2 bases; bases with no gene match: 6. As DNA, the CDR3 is TGTGCCAGCAGCTTAGTACTAGCGGGGACAACCTACGAGCAGTACTTC. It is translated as CASSLVLAGTTYEQYF.